The clone carrying this T cell receptor beta chain came up many times. Its antigen is as yet unknown. TCR beta cDNA was made from roughly 450 ng total RNA with a constant-region primer. Employing slightly modified ARM-PCR, three nested multiplex PCR rounds were run, and these gave rise to the TCR beta libraries. The first two PCR rounds used TRBV1-TRBV30 primers with a Cbeta primer, about 9 cycles each. MiXCR was run by TCRdb on the multiplex PCR reads, yielding one entry per CDR3 protein. Among around 70,000 distinct CDR3 sequences listed, over 60% were seen once. This record comes from a study of tumor-infiltrating lymphocytes in primary liver carcinoma. The study, taken as a whole, reports: A small share of top clones, only about 7-24%, was found in all five tumor regions. It was tumor-adjacent and tumor-blood pairs that overlapped less than tumor region pairs did.

Per germline, CDR1 MNHNS and CDR2 SASEGT. The CDR3 contains 15 residues. Unmatched junction bases numbered 4, after V lost 4 bases and J lost 4 bases. Both RNA and DNA were isolated together from roughly 20-30 mg of bulk tissue that had not been sorted. Tumor regions sampled: superior, inferior, left, right poles, and centre. This sequence joins TRBV6-1 and TRBJ1-4, with 9 bases matching TRBD1. The sequence was obtained from a man aged 35 to 55 with primary liver carcinoma and hepatitis B virus infection. Sequencing was done on a sample of liver tumor tissue from sampling region 4. Subset indicated: tumor region T4, right-lateral pole. In DNA form, the CDR3 reads TGTGCCAGCAGTGGGGGGACAGGGCGTAATGAAAAACTGTTTTTT. Its protein product is CASSGGTGRNEKLFF.